This T cell receptor (beta chain) was sequenced during a study of T cells expressing NK-cell markers. Background on the study: Sorted CD3+CD56-NKG2C+, CD3+CD56+NKG2C- and CD3+CD56+NKG2C+ T cells were the source of the TCR beta repertoires. Sequenced donors, eight in total, included seven who were HCMV-seropositive and one who was seronegative.

Study-wide findings and caveats: The leading position in the CD3+CD56-NKG2C+ fraction of four donors also went to these clonotypes.

Beta-chain TCR cDNA was generated via 5'RACE template switching with UMIs. TCRdb re-called the 5' RACE reads and gives one entry per CDR3 protein, without DNA. The sample's table shows 500,000 to 600,000 distinct CDR3 sequences. This CDR3 spans 15 amino acids. About this clonotype: Its antigen is currently unknown.

V gene TRBV12-3 or TRBV12-4 combines with J gene TRBJ2-3. This receptor was taken from a man aged 18 to 29 in good health. Sequenced sample: blood T cells: a sorted CD56 or NKG2C T cell subset, CD4+ or CD8+ T cells, or bulk PBMC T cells (not recorded which). CDR3 residues: CASRLGPKSGDTQYF.